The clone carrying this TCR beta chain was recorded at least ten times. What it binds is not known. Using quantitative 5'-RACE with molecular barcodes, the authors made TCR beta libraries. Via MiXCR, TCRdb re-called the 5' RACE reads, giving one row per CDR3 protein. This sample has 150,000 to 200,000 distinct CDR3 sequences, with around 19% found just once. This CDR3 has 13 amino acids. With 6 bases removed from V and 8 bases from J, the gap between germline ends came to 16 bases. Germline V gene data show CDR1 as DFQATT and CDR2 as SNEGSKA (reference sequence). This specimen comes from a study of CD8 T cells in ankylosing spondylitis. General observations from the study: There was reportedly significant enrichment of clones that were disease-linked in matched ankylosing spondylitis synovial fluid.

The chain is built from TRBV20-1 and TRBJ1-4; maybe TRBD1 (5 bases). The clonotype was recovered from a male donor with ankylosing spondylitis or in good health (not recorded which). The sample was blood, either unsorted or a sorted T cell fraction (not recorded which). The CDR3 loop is CSARGWGDEKLFF. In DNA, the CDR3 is TGCAGTGCGAGGGGTTGGGGGGACGAAAAACTGTTTTTT.